Sequencing of this TCR beta chain was carried out in a study of cytotoxic CD8 clonotypes in ibrutinib-treated CLL. About the study: Once patients had received a median approximately twelve months of treatment, range 6 to 36, response samples were obtained. Study-level results: Whereas clonality rose at ibrutinib response, it declined toward baseline at progression.

Sequenced by immunoSEQ multiplex PCR; TCRdb stores in-frame clones only, minus some. Of roughly 200,000 clones in the sample, over 65% were seen once. As regards this clone: Its antigen is unknown.

The ends were cut back, 7 bases at V and 3 bases at J, with 10 bases in the middle. Per germline, CDR1 MDHEN and CDR2 SYDVKM. The CDR3 extends over 12 amino acids. The sequence derives from a human donor with chronic lymphocytic leukemia. The V call is TRBV28, the J call TRBJ2-7; perhaps TRBD2 as D (5 bases). Here the sequenced sample was PBMCs, taken after 12 months of ibrutinib treatment. CDR3 region: CASKASIYEQYF. DNA of the CDR3: TGTGCCAGCAAGGCTAGCATCTACGAGCAGTACTTC.